This T cell receptor (beta chain) was sequenced in a study of control samples from healthy donors and cancer patients. The table came from immunoSEQ multiplex PCR; TCRdb's copy has only in-frame clones and leaves some out. The data contain roughly 88,000 clones, 85% to 95% of them seen just once; the ten biggest clones take up roughly 8%. This CDR3 comprises 13 residues. V was clipped by 5 bases and J by 3 bases; unmatched bases: 3. The germline CDR1 and CDR2 sequences are LNHDA and SQIVND (reference sequence). The sample consisted of blood. The receptor was isolated from a man between 18 and 35 years old in good health. The genes are TRBV19 and TRBJ1-2, with 7 bases aligning to TRBD1. The CDR3 DNA follows: TGTGCCAGTAGTCGGACAGGTTACTATGGCTACACCTTC. Protein: CASSRTGYYGYTF.